These 17 T cell receptor beta chains share one sample of origin, sequenced in a study of cytomegalovirus exposure and HLA in healthy donors. The PCR made use of 60 Vbeta and 13 Jbeta primers. TCRdb's table, derived via immunoSEQ multiplex PCR, lists solely in-frame clones and lacks some. Of roughly 180,000 clones in the sample, roughly 80% were seen once. The source material was PBMCs. The receptors originated from a young man in good health and CMV-seropositive.

The chain has TRBV19 and TRBJ2-7; a possible D gene is TRBD2 (6 bases). Germline V gene sequence: CDR1 LNHDA, CDR2 SQIVND (reference sequence). V was pared by 5 bases and J by 5 bases, with 16 bases between. The CDR3 length is 14 residues. The CDR3 loop reads CASSAPGGLHEQYF. In DNA form, the CDR3 reads TGTGCCAGTAGTGCCCCCGGGGGACTCCACGAGCAGTACTTC.

This chain connects TRBV7-3 to TRBJ2-2, with D maybe TRBD1 (6 bases). The CDR3 is 13 amino acids. V was cut by 8 bases and J by 1 base, with 8 bases left in between. Germline assignment: CDR1 SGHTA and CDR2 FQGTGA. CDR3 region: CASSDRNTGELFF. In DNA form, the CDR3 reads TGTGCCAGCTCGGACAGGAACACCGGGGAGCTGTTTTTT.

The rearrangement joins TRBV18 to TRBJ2-4; 11 nucleotides align to TRBD2. CDR3 length: 19 residues. Germline lookup yields CDR1 KGHSH and CDR2 LQKENI. Trimming cost V 6 bases and J 4 bases; bases outside gene matches: 17. CDR3: CASSTITISGGAEKNIQYF. CDR3 coding DNA: TGTGCCAGCTCGACGATCACTATTAGCGGGGGGGCCGAGAAAAACATTCAGTACTTC. Full variable domain (missing parts from reference TRBV18 and TRBJ2-4): NAGVMQNPRHLVRRRGQEARLRCSPMKGHSHVYWYRQLPEEGLKFMVYLQKENIIDESGMPKERFSAEFPKEGPSILRIQQVVRGDSAAYFCASSTITISGGAEKNIQYFGAGTRLSVL.

The chain joins TRBV2 to TRBJ1-3, with unresolved D. The V gene lost 1 base and the J gene lost 0 bases, with 13 bases spanning the gap. CDR3 length equals 17 residues. Germline V gives CDR1 SNHLY, CDR2 FYNNEI. The CDR3 here is CASSEVASYNSGNTIYF. The CDR3 nucleotides read TGTGCCAGCAGTGAAGTTGCATCCTATAACTCTGGAAACACCATATATTTT.

The chain combines TRBV5-4 with TRBJ1-1, with D uncertain. The CDR3 has 13 residues. Germline loops: CDR1 SGHNT, CDR2 YYREEE (reference sequence). V shed 0 bases and J shed 8 bases, with 11 bases lying between them. CDR3 residues: CASSLDAAGEAFF. The CDR3 region has the DNA TGTGCCAGCAGCTTGGACGCAGCGGGAGAAGCTTTCTTT.

V usage is TRBV19 and J usage is TRBJ1-3; D ambiguous. The CDR3 consists of 16 residues. Trimming removed 2 bases at V and 0 bases at J, with 11 bases between. Looked up from germline, CDR1 is LNHDA and CDR2 is SQIVND (reference sequence). CDR3 in DNA: TGTGCCAGTAGTATAAGTCGAGGCCGCTCTGGAAACACCATATATTTT. This codes for CASSISRGRSGNTIYF. Drawing the rest from reference TRBV19 and TRBJ1-3, the complete variable domain is DGGITQSPKYLFRKEGQNVTLSCEQNLNHDAMYWYRQDPGQGLRLIYYSQIVNDFQKGDIAEGYSVSREKKESFPLTVTSAQKNPTAFYLCASSISRGRSGNTIYFGEGSWLTVV.

J is TRBJ1-4 and V is TRBV6-4; 10 nucleotides align to TRBD1. Germline V gives CDR1 MRHNA, CDR2 SNTAGT. The junction had 2 bases not matched to a gene; V was cut back by 6 bases and J by 7 bases. The CDR3 has 13 residues. CDR3 in amino acids: CASSRDRGEKLFF. Written as DNA, the CDR3 is TGTGCCAGCAGCAGGGACAGGGGTGAAAAACTGTTTTTT.

The V call is TRBV5-1, the J call TRBJ2-2, with 7 nucleotides matching TRBD1. V was pared by 0 bases and J by 6 bases, with 8 bases of the junction left unmatched. The CDR3 covers 16 residues. Germline CDR1 is SGHRS and CDR2 is YFSETQ. This CDR3 is CASSLEGGEVSGELFF. In nucleotides, the CDR3 is TGCGCCAGCAGCTTGGAAGGGGGCGAAGTGTCCGGGGAGCTGTTTTTT.

V usage is TRBV19 and J usage is TRBJ1-1; TRBD1 matches 7 bases. Germline V gene lookup returns CDR1 LNHDA and CDR2 SQIVND (reference sequence). This CDR3 is built from 14 residues. V shed 4 bases and J 4 bases; nucleotides not matched to a gene: 6. The CDR3 loop is CASSKLDRATEAFF. The CDR3 nucleotides are TGTGCCAGTAGTAAGCTCGACAGGGCCACTGAAGCTTTCTTT.

The chain employs TRBV10-2 and TRBJ2-5, with TRBD2 as a possible D gene (6 bases). The J call is in doubt because the DNA end fits TRBJ2-7 better. Germline V lookup: CDR1 WSHSY, CDR2 SAAADI. CDR3 size: 14 residues. Here the CDR3 DNA reads TGCGCCAGCAGTGAGGAGTCAGGACTATACGAGCAGTACTTC. It specifies CASSEESGLYEQYF.

The V and J genes are TRBV7-2 and TRBJ2-1, with TRBD2 matching over 14 bases. Germline CDR1 is SGHTA and CDR2 is FQGNSA. The ends lost 5 bases at V and 0 bases at J; junction bases unmatched: 9. The CDR3 sequence is 19 residues long. The CDR3 reads CASSTRTSGGPSSYNEQFF. In nucleotides, the CDR3 is TGTGCCAGCAGCACCCGGACTAGCGGGGGGCCCAGCTCCTACAATGAGCAGTTCTTC.

The chain carries TRBV6-5 and TRBJ1-4, with 8 nucleotides matching TRBD1. The CDR3 spans 14 residues. V was pared by 5 bases and J by 5 bases, with 4 bases of the junction left unmatched. Germline V lookup: CDR1 MNHEY, CDR2 SVGAGI. CDR3 bases: TGTGCCAGCAGTGAGAGGACAGGGAATGAAAAACTGTTTTTT. Its protein is CASSERTGNEKLFF.

In its sample, this clone was seen a few times. The chain is built from TRBV6-1 and TRBJ1-5; no reliable D call. Germline V lookup: CDR1 MNHNS, CDR2 SASEGT. The CDR3 spans 12 residues. V dropped 4 bases and J dropped 5 bases, with 6 bases sitting between them. The CDR3 DNA is TGTGCCAGCAGTGGCGGATATCAGCCCCAGCATTTT. This translates into CASSGGYQPQHF.

The chain couples TRBV4-3 to TRBJ1-6, with D possibly matching TRBD1 (5 bases). Trimming removed 5 bases from V and 9 bases from J, with 14 bases in between. This CDR3 region has 14 residues. CDR1 and CDR2 (germline): LGHNA, YSLEER. CDR3: CASSSLGTTSPLHF. CDR3 sequence (DNA): TGCGCCAGCAGCTCACTCGGGACTACTTCACCCCTCCACTTT.

This clone was detected a few times. The chain is built from TRBV10-2 and TRBJ1-1; no firm D call. The CDR3 is 15 residues long. Germline V gene lookup returns CDR1 WSHSY and CDR2 SAAADI. The V and J ends lost 8 bases and 3 bases respectively, with 19 bases between them. CDR3 sequence (DNA): TGCGCCAGCGTAGGAAGGGAGCTTTGGGACACTGAAGCTTTCTTT. Translation: CASVGRELWDTEAFF.

The chain employs TRBV5-6 and TRBJ2-1; D is unclear. CDR1 and CDR2 from the germline V gene are SGHDT and YYEEEE. V lost 0 bases, J lost 5 bases, and 9 bases lay in between. CDR3 size: 14 residues. The CDR3, as DNA: TGTGCCAGCAGCTTGGATCCATACAACAATGAGCAGTTCTTC. It encodes CASSLDPYNNEQFF. Combining the CDR3 with reference TRBV5-6 and TRBJ2-1 gives the whole variable domain DAGVTQSPTHLIKTRGQQVTLRCSPKSGHDTVSWYQQALGQGPQFIFQYYEEEERQRGNFPDRFSGHQFPNYSSELNVNALLLGDSALYLCASSLDPYNNEQFFGPGTRLTVL.

This clone showed up just once. The genes are TRBV6-5 and TRBJ1-4; 9 bases agree with TRBD1. This CDR3 comprises 16 residues. The germline V gene has CDR1 MNHEY and CDR2 SVGAGI. The J segment lost 8 bases and the V segment lost 2 bases, leaving 9 bases of the junction unmatched. CDR3 protein: CASSYTADRGREKLFF. The CDR3 bases are TGTGCCAGCAGTTACACTGCGGACAGGGGTCGAGAAAAACTGTTTTTT.